This entry lists 23 T cell receptor beta chains sequenced from one sample in a study of blood T cells in healthy people across ages. Next came a second PCR, run for about 6 to 12 cycles, which used a sample-barcoded 5' primer along with a J-beta primer mix. TCRdb processed the 5' RACE reads anew with MiXCR; each CDR3 protein has one entry. The table records around 1.7 million distinct CDR3 sequences, 28% of them present only once. Sequenced sample: blood. Receptors were obtained from a woman aged 25 to 45 in good health.

The chain links TRBV20-1 to TRBJ2-3; a weak D match, TRBD2 (5 bases). Germline V gene lookup returns CDR1 DFQATT and CDR2 SNEGSKA (reference sequence). Trimming removed 3 bases at V and 8 bases at J, with 18 bases between. The CDR3 totals 14 residues. The CDR3 nucleotides read TGCAGTGCTAGGGCGGGCTACTCGGCTGGTACGCAGTATTTT. Protein sequence: CSARAGYSAGTQYF.

The chain recombines TRBV6-1 with TRBJ2-7; possibly TRBD2 for D (6 bases). Deletions cut 3 bases from V and 2 bases from J, with 17 bases between. Looked up from germline, CDR1 is MNHNS and CDR2 is SASEGT. CDR3 length: 16 amino acids. CDR3 coding DNA: TGTGCCAGCAGTGAGCCGGGACTGCTCGGAACCTACGAGCAGTACTTC. Protein: CASSEPGLLGTYEQYF.

This clonotype appeared a few times. CDR3 nucleotide sequence: TGTGCCAGCAGTCAAACGCCCATAGCAGATACGCAGTATTTT. Its protein product is CASSQTPIADTQYF. This chain connects TRBV6-2 or TRBV6-3 to TRBJ2-3; D gene uncertain. The V end lost 5 bases, the J end lost 4 bases, and 13 bases lay between the germline ends. The CDR3 is 14 amino acids. Germline V gene lookup returns CDR1 MNHEY and CDR2 SVGEGT.

In this sample, this clonotype turned up many times. V gene TRBV29-1 combines with J gene TRBJ1-2, with TRBD1 as a possible D gene (5 bases). The CDR3 has 12 amino acids. CDR1 and CDR2 (germline): SQVTM, ANQGSEA. V was shortened by 5 bases and J by 2 bases, with 9 bases between the two germline ends. Written as DNA, the CDR3 is TGCAGCGTTATTCGACAGAACTATGGCTACACCTTC. This translates into CSVIRQNYGYTF.

V and J are TRBV5-1 and TRBJ1-5; a weak D match, TRBD1 (6 bases). The CDR3 spans 15 residues. Deletions cut 0 bases from V and 4 bases from J, with 11 bases between. Looked up from germline, CDR1 is SGHRS and CDR2 is YFSETQ. CDR3 protein: CASSLGTAENQPQHF. The CDR3, as DNA: TGCGCCAGCAGCTTGGGGACAGCGGAAAATCAGCCCCAGCATTTT.

A note on this clonotype: This sequence may be a read error, since a much larger clone differs from it by one base. The chain employs TRBV4-2 and TRBJ1-2, with 7 bases that match TRBD1. The CDR3 contains 12 residues. Germline V gene sequence: CDR1 LGHNA, CDR2 YNFKEQ. The CDR3 sequence: CAGSQGGNGYTF. CDR3 sequence (DNA): TGTGCCGGCAGCCAAGGGGGCAATGGCTACACCTTC.

This clonotype was observed a few times. The CDR3 sequence: CSARDRSLNEQYF. Here the CDR3 DNA reads TGCAGTGCTAGAGATCGAAGTTTAAACGAGCAGTACTTC. This chain joins TRBV20-1 and TRBJ2-7; D call uncertain. The length of the CDR3 is 13 residues. Trimming removed 0 bases at V and 5 bases at J, with 11 bases between. Germline V gene sequence: CDR1 DFQATT, CDR2 SNEGSKA (reference sequence).

The chain is built from TRBV18 and TRBJ2-7; no firm D call. The CDR3 totals 12 residues. CDR1 is KGHSH and CDR2 is LQKENI in the germline V gene. Trimming left V 4 bases short and J 6 bases short, with 10 bases between. The CDR3: CASSLESGEQYF. DNA of the CDR3: TGTGCCAGCTCACTTGAATCGGGCGAGCAGTACTTC.

J is TRBJ2-5 and V is TRBV2; weak D call: TRBD2 (5 bases). Germline V lookup: CDR1 SNHLY, CDR2 FYNNEI. This CDR3 comprises 16 residues. Trimming stripped 5 bases from V and 2 bases from J, with 18 bases between. The CDR3 is CASSSQRSRPQETQYF. CDR3 coding DNA: TGTGCCAGCAGTTCTCAGCGGTCCAGACCGCAAGAGACCCAGTACTTC.

This clonotype has a handful of counts. This could be a read error, since a much larger clone is one nucleotide away. The chain uses TRBV7-2 and TRBJ2-7; a weak D match, TRBD2 (5 bases). Germline V gives CDR1 SGHTA, CDR2 FQGNSA. Trimming took 2 bases from V and 2 from J, leaving 13 bases between them. This CDR3 is 15 amino acids long. CDR3 bases: TGTGCCAGCAGCTTATGGGTCGGGAACCCCTACGAGCAGTACTTC. Residues: CASSLWVGNPYEQYF.

CDR3 residues: CASSYSPGGGSPLHF. CDR3 nucleotides: TGTGCCAGCAGTTACTCGCCAGGGGGAGGATCACCCCTCCACTTT. The rearrangement uses TRBV6-6 and TRBJ1-6, with 7 bases that match TRBD1. CDR1 and CDR2 from the germline V gene are MNHNY and SVGAGI (reference sequence). CDR3 size: 15 residues. V lost 0 bases to trimming and J lost 10 bases; unmatched junction nucleotides: 6.

The V gene is TRBV18, the J gene TRBJ2-2; maybe TRBD1 (6 bases). Germline V gene sequence: CDR1 KGHSH, CDR2 LQKENI. The V end was cut by 6 bases, the J end by 6 bases, with 23 bases between. The length of the CDR3 is 17 residues. This chain's CDR3 is CASSQRGRGVISGELFF. In nucleotides, the CDR3 is TGTGCCAGCTCCCAACGAGGCAGGGGAGTGATCTCCGGGGAGCTGTTTTTT.

About this clonotype: This could be a read error, since a much larger clone is one nucleotide away. The chain joins TRBV2 to TRBJ2-4; TRBD2 matches 9 bases. This CDR3 is built from 15 residues. Germline V gene sequence: CDR1 SNHLY, CDR2 FYNNEI. CDR3 loop: CASSGLAVAKNMQYF. CDR3 DNA sequence: TGTGCCAGCAGTGGACTAGCGGTAGCCAAAAACATGCAGTACTTC.

This chain links TRBV4-1 with TRBJ2-1; D remains unclear. CDR3 length: 15 residues. Trimming left V 0 bases short and J 3 bases short, with 9 bases between. Per germline, CDR1 MGHRA and CDR2 YSYEKL. This CDR3 reads CASSQEVVLYNEQFF. For the CDR3, the DNA is TGCGCCAGCAGCCAAGAAGTGGTTCTCTACAATGAGCAGTTCTTC.

This clonotype was observed a handful of times. The chain uses TRBV10-3 and TRBJ2-1, with a tentative D call TRBD1 (7 bases). CDR3 length: 17 amino acids. The germline gives CDR1 ENHRY, CDR2 SYGVKD. The V gene lost 4 bases and the J gene lost 3 bases, with 19 bases spanning the gap. The CDR3 spells CAISGQGDSKSYNEQFF. The CDR3, as DNA: TGTGCCATCAGTGGGCAGGGGGACTCCAAAAGCTACAATGAGCAGTTCTTC.

There are a few counts of this clonotype. J is TRBJ2-5 and V is TRBV25-1; D not certain. In germline, CDR1 is MGHDK, CDR2 SYGVNS. The CDR3 covers 13 residues. Trimming shortened V by 3 bases and J by 3 bases, and 8 bases separated the two germline ends. The CDR3 reads CASSERNEETQYF. The CDR3 DNA is TGTGCCAGCAGTGAGCGTAACGAAGAGACCCAGTACTTC.

This clonotype has just a few counts. The V call is TRBV7-6, the J call TRBJ1-4; unclear D gene. The CDR3 is 16 amino acids. The V gene's germline CDR1 is SGHVS and CDR2 FNYEAQ. V was trimmed by 5 bases and J by 0 bases, leaving 13 bases between them. For the CDR3, the DNA is TGTGCCAGCAGCAATCCGGACGGTGCAACTAATGAAAAACTGTTTTTT. Translated, it gives CASSNPDGATNEKLFF.

The chain joins TRBV18 to TRBJ1-5; 8 bases are shared with TRBD1. Germline V gene data show CDR1 as KGHSH and CDR2 as LQKENI. The CDR3 consists of 18 residues. V dropped 3 bases and J dropped 4; count of bases not matched to a gene: 14. The CDR3 bases are TGTGCCAGCTCACCCAGGTACCCGGGGACAGGTCATAATCAGCCCCAGCATTTT. Amino acid sequence: CASSPRYPGTGHNQPQHF.

This clonotype was seen repeatedly, ten times or more. This chain connects TRBV7-9 to TRBJ2-1; tentative D call: TRBD2 (5 bases). CDR1 is SEHNR, CDR2 FQNEAQ, per germline (reference sequence). The CDR3 covers 16 residues. Trimming stripped 2 bases from V and 0 bases from J, with 11 bases between. In DNA form, the CDR3 reads TGTGCCAGCAGCTTAAGTGGGAGCCTCTCCTACAATGAGCAGTTCTTC. Encoded protein: CASSLSGSLSYNEQFF.

This rearrangement joins TRBV11-3 to TRBJ2-1; the D gene is possibly TRBD2 (7 bases). The germline V and J ends were trimmed by 1 base and 7 bases, with 11 bases remaining between them. The CDR3 sequence is 14 residues long. Germline V gives CDR1 SGHNT, CDR2 YENEEA. The CDR3 DNA follows: TGTGCCAGCAGCTTAGGGGAGGGGGGGAATGAGCAGTTCTTC. This codes for CASSLGEGGNEQFF.

The chain combines TRBV4-1 with TRBJ2-3; no firm D call. This CDR3 has 13 residues. CDR1 and CDR2 (germline): MGHRA, YSYEKL. V was clipped by 4 bases and J by 8 bases, with 13 bases between them. The CDR3 loop is CASSPGVAGTQYF. The CDR3 DNA follows: TGCGCCAGCAGCCCAGGTGTGGCAGGTACGCAGTATTTT.

The rearrangement joins TRBV12-3 or TRBV12-4 to TRBJ1-4; no definite D call. The CDR3 is 14 amino acids. V lost 3 bases, J lost 0 bases, and 5 bases lay in between. The CDR3 spells CASSLQSTNEKLFF. CDR3 bases: TGTGCCAGCAGTTTGCAGTCAACTAATGAAAAACTGTTTTTT.

The gene calls are TRBV3-1 and TRBJ2-5; D possibly uses TRBD1 or TRBD2 (5 bases each). Between the trimmed V and J ends, which lost 4 bases and 5 bases, there was a span of 14 bases. The CDR3 loop spans 14 amino acids. CDR1 and CDR2 from the germline V gene are LGHDT and YNNKEL (reference sequence). Here the CDR3 reads CASSPQTRGETQYF. DNA of the CDR3: TGTGCCAGCAGCCCTCAAACACGGGGCGAGACCCAGTACTTC.